These 24 T cell receptor beta chains were all obtained from the same sample, sequenced in a study of blood T cell repertoires in COVID-19. Assay: immunoSEQ multiplex PCR; the TCRdb copy retains only in-frame clones and omits some. The table lists 100,000 or so clones, roughly nine tenths of them singletons. The sample comprised peripheral blood. The receptors derive from a man aged 45-65 years with acute or convalescent COVID-19.

V usage is TRBV5-1 and J usage is TRBJ1-6; D is uncertain. This CDR3 spans 15 amino acids. The germline V and J ends were trimmed by 4 bases and 5 bases, with 13 bases remaining between them. The germline gives CDR1 SGHRS, CDR2 YFSETQ. The CDR3 sequence is CASSLELLDNSPLHF. In DNA, the CDR3 is TGCGCCAGCAGCCTCGAACTTCTGGATAATTCACCCCTCCACTTT.

The V gene is TRBV19, the J gene TRBJ2-3, with D perhaps TRBD1 (5 bases). CDR3 length: 16 residues. CDR1 is LNHDA and CDR2 is SQIVND in the germline V gene (reference sequence). Trimming took 5 bases from V and 0 from J, leaving 15 bases between them. The CDR3 sequence: CASSPQGFGSTDTQYF. The CDR3 coding sequence is TGTGCCAGTAGTCCCCAGGGTTTCGGGAGCACAGATACGCAGTATTTT.

This clone was found once. CDR3 region: CASSRPGQGDYGYTF. In nucleotides, the CDR3 is TGTGCCAGCAGTAGACCGGGACAGGGAGACTATGGCTACACCTTC. The chain carries TRBV6-2 or TRBV6-3 and TRBJ1-2, with TRBD1 identical over 9 bases. The CDR3 spans 15 residues. V shed 5 bases, J shed 3 bases, and the junction held 7 bases outside the gene matches. Germline-derived CDR1 and CDR2 are MNHEY and SVGEGT.

The genes are TRBV28 and TRBJ2-7; 8 bases are shared with TRBD1. This CDR3 region has 15 residues. Trimming at V came to 3 bases and at J to 3 bases, leaving 7 bases not matched to a gene. The V gene's germline CDR1 is MDHEN and CDR2 SYDVKM. CDR3 sequence reads: CASSFGQGKGYEQYF. CDR3 nucleotides: TGTGCCAGCAGTTTCGGACAGGGCAAAGGCTACGAGCAGTACTTC.

This chain links TRBV7-9 with TRBJ2-7; 7 positions agree with TRBD1. CDR3 length: 12 amino acids. Germline assignment: CDR1 SEHNR and CDR2 FQNEAQ (reference sequence). The V segment lost 3 bases and the J segment 5 bases; nucleotides outside the gene matches: 1. The CDR3 DNA reads as TGTGCCAGCAGCTTGGGACAGAACGAGCAGTACTTC. Protein: CASSLGQNEQYF.

The genes are TRBV27 and TRBJ1-1, with no clear D. The V and J ends lost 3 bases and 1 base respectively, with 6 bases between them. This CDR3 region has 13 residues. Germline values: CDR1 MNHEY, CDR2 SMNVEV (reference sequence). The CDR3 nucleotides read TGTGCCAGCAGTTTGCTAGGGAACACTGAAGCTTTCTTT. It codes for CASSLLGNTEAFF.

The chain is built from TRBV4-3 and TRBJ2-1; D not certain. The V end lost 0 bases, the J end lost 0 bases, and 6 bases lay between the germline ends. This CDR3 contains 15 residues. Germline-derived CDR1 and CDR2 are LGHNA and YSLEER. This CDR3 is CASSQDVYSYNEQFF. CDR3 nucleotides: TGCGCCAGCAGCCAAGACGTCTACTCCTACAATGAGCAGTTCTTC.

This rearrangement joins TRBV24-1 to TRBJ1-4, with TRBD1 identical over 7 bases. The CDR3 length is 15 residues. CDR1 is KGHDR and CDR2 is SFDVKD in the germline V gene. The ends lost 4 bases at V and 6 bases at J; junction bases unmatched: 7. CDR3 DNA sequence: TGTGCCACCAGTGACCCGGCAGGGGGAGATGAAAAACTGTTTTTT. Amino acids: CATSDPAGGDEKLFF.

J is TRBJ1-4 and V is TRBV2; 7 nucleotides align to TRBD1. The CDR3 consists of 13 residues. V lost 8 bases to trimming and J lost 4 bases; unmatched junction nucleotides: 4. Germline V gene lookup returns CDR1 SNHLY and CDR2 FYNNEI. The CDR3 DNA reads TGTGCCAGCTCGGGACAGATTAATGAAAAACTGTTTTTT. Its translation: CASSGQINEKLFF.

In this sample, this clone turned up once. The V call is TRBV19, the J call TRBJ1-5; 7 nucleotides match TRBD1. This CDR3 comprises 15 residues. V shed 6 bases, J shed 0 bases, and the junction held 5 bases outside the gene matches. CDR1 LNHDA and CDR2 SQIVND come from the germline V gene (reference sequence). The CDR3 region is CASSRGRSSNQPQHF. The DNA of the CDR3 is TGTGCCAGTAGCAGGGGGAGGAGTAGCAATCAGCCCCAGCATTTT.

The chain is built from TRBV11-2 and TRBJ1-4, with 9 bases fitting TRBD1. This CDR3 comprises 17 residues. Germline CDR1 SGHAT, CDR2 FQNNGV. Losses at the gene ends were 4 bases for V and 0 bases for J; bases not matched to a gene: 6. The CDR3 spells CASSSGQGRATNEKLFF. The CDR3 DNA reads as TGTGCCAGCAGCTCAGGACAGGGGCGGGCAACTAATGAAAAACTGTTTTTT.

The chain couples TRBV7-9 to TRBJ1-1, with D uncertain. The CDR3 is 13 amino acids. V lost 8 bases and J 0 bases, leaving 10 bases between the germline ends. Germline V gene sequence: CDR1 SEHNR, CDR2 FQNEAQ (reference sequence). The CDR3 sequence is CASETGMNTEAFF. In DNA, the CDR3 is TGTGCCAGCGAAACGGGAATGAACACTGAAGCTTTCTTT.

The V call is TRBV19, the J call TRBJ2-5; 9 bases agree with TRBD1. Germline-derived CDR1 and CDR2 are LNHDA and SQIVND (reference sequence). The CDR3 covers 13 residues. V was pared by 6 bases and J by 5 bases, with 4 bases of the junction left unmatched. DNA for the CDR3: TGTGCCAGTAGCAATGACAGGGGGGAGACCCAGTACTTC. It codes for CASSNDRGETQYF.

This clone was detected only once. The V gene is TRBV6-1, the J gene TRBJ1-5; D gene uncertain. The CDR3 runs 16 residues. The V and J ends lost 3 bases and 2 bases respectively, with 14 bases between them. CDR1 and CDR2 (germline): MNHNS, SASEGT. The CDR3 sequence: CASSDKRYKGNQPQHF. CDR3 nucleotides: TGTGCCAGCAGTGATAAGCGTTACAAAGGCAATCAGCCCCAGCATTTT.

The rearrangement uses TRBV6-1 and TRBJ2-1; 9 bases line up with TRBD2. J gave up 11 bases and V 2 bases, and 7 bases lay outside the gene matches. This CDR3 contains 14 residues. CDR1 MNHNS and CDR2 SASEGT come from the germline V gene. CDR3 loop: CASSELISGGQQFF. Written as DNA, the CDR3 is TGTGCCAGCAGTGAATTGATTAGCGGGGGCCAGCAGTTCTTC.

The CDR3 spells CASSPPALAPIQYF. CDR3 DNA: TGTGCCAGCTCACCCCCCGCCCTAGCCCCTATTCAGTACTTC. The rearrangement joins TRBV18 to TRBJ2-4, with D possibly TRBD2 on 5 matching bases. Per the germline V gene, CDR1 is KGHSH and CDR2 is LQKENI. This CDR3 contains 14 residues. The germline V and J ends were trimmed by 3 bases and 10 bases, with 16 bases remaining between them.

The chain uses TRBV29-1 and TRBJ2-3, with 10 bases identical to TRBD1. With V trimmed by 7 bases and J by 2 bases, 9 bases remained unmatched. Per germline, CDR1 SQVTM and CDR2 ANQGSEA. The CDR3 contains 15 residues. CDR3: CSASWGQGSTDTQYF. In DNA, the CDR3 is TGCAGCGCCTCTTGGGGACAGGGGTCCACAGATACGCAGTATTTT.

This clone was seen once. CDR3 protein: CASSMDIQPQHF. The CDR3 DNA follows: TGTGCCAGCAGTATGGACATTCAGCCCCAGCATTTT. The rearrangement joins TRBV12-3 or TRBV12-4 to TRBJ1-5; tentatively, D is TRBD1 (5 bases). Trimming took off 5 bases at V and 6 bases at J, with 8 bases between the two ends. The CDR3 spans 12 residues.

The CDR3 DNA follows: TGTGCCAGCAGTTCCGGGACTAGTAAAGAGACCCAGTACTTC. This sequence encodes CASSSGTSKETQYF. This chain connects TRBV7-6 to TRBJ2-5; 8 bases agree with TRBD2. From germline, CDR1 is SGHVS and CDR2 FNYEAQ. J was trimmed by 3 bases and V by 6 bases; bases with no gene match: 6. This CDR3 contains 14 residues. The complete variable domain, with remaining parts taken from reference TRBV7-6 and TRBJ2-5, reads GAGVSQSPRYKVTKRGQDVALRCDPISGHVSLYWYRQALGQGPEFLTYFNYEAQQDKSGLPNDRFSAERPEGSISTLTIQRTEQRDSAMYRCASSSGTSKETQYFGPGTRLLVL.

The chain combines TRBV27 with TRBJ2-3; 10 nucleotides align to TRBD1. Germline V CDR1 and CDR2: MNHEY, SMNVEV (reference sequence). This CDR3 is 18 amino acids long. Trimming removed 7 bases from V and 2 bases from J; junction bases left unmatched: 15. CDR3: CASIFPAEDRGYTDTQYF. The CDR3 DNA reads TGTGCCAGCATATTCCCCGCGGAGGACAGGGGGTACACAGATACGCAGTATTTT.

This clone was seen once. This chain uses TRBV7-9 with TRBJ1-6, with unresolved D. CDR1 is SEHNR, CDR2 FQNEAQ, per germline (reference sequence). CDR3 length: 15 amino acids. Between the trimmed V and J ends, which lost 4 bases and 5 bases, there was a span of 12 bases. CDR3 DNA: TGTGCCAGCAGCTCTAGTGTATGGGATAATTCACCCCTCCACTTT. Translation: CASSSSVWDNSPLHF.

The J gene is TRBJ2-7, the V gene TRBV30, with 9 bases that match TRBD1. Unmatched junction bases numbered 7, after V lost 4 bases and J lost 3 bases. Germline CDR1 is GTSNPN and CDR2 is SVGIG (reference sequence). The CDR3 has 14 residues. CDR3 sequence reads: CAWTARDRVYEQYF. The DNA for the CDR3 is TGTGCCTGGACTGCCCGGGACAGGGTCTACGAGCAGTACTTC.

V usage is TRBV18 and J usage is TRBJ1-5; D gene uncertain. Trimming left V 3 bases short and J 7 bases short, with 13 bases between. This CDR3 is built from 14 residues. Germline V gives CDR1 KGHSH, CDR2 LQKENI. CDR3: CASSPQTGQQPQHF. DNA of the CDR3: TGTGCCAGCTCACCTCAGACTGGCCAGCAGCCCCAGCATTTT.

This chain uses TRBV9 with TRBJ1-2; TRBD1 matches at 8 bases. J was trimmed by 7 bases and V by 3 bases; bases with no gene match: 5. The CDR3 runs to 13 residues. CDR1 is SGDLS and CDR2 is YYNGEE in the germline V gene. The CDR3 DNA reads TGTGCCAGCAGCGCAAGGACAGGGCTTGGCTACACCTTC. Residues: CASSARTGLGYTF.